The 3 T cell receptor beta chains listed next were all sequenced from one sample in a study of blood T cell repertoires in COVID-19. The assay was immunoSEQ multiplex PCR, and TCRdb's table has in-frame clones only and misses some. Of 100,000 or so clones in the sample, roughly 80% were seen once. The sequenced sample was peripheral blood. The receptors stem from a woman aged 70-85 years with acute or convalescent COVID-19.

This sequence joins TRBV7-9 and TRBJ1-1; D ambiguous. Between the trimmed V and J ends, which lost 8 bases and 10 bases, there was a span of 14 bases. The V gene's germline CDR1 is SEHNR and CDR2 FQNEAQ (reference sequence). This CDR3 contains 11 residues. DNA of the CDR3: TGTGCCAGCGTTCGGGAGGGTCCAGCTTTCTTT. Its translation is CASVREGPAFF.

The chain uses TRBV11-3 and TRBJ1-3, with TRBD1 matching 8 bases. After removal of 5 bases from V and 0 bases from J, the junction contained 3 bases not matched to a gene. The V gene's germline CDR1 is SGHNT and CDR2 YENEEA. The CDR3 consists of 15 residues. The DNA of the CDR3 is TGTGCCAGCAGCGCGGGACAGGACTCTGGAAACACCATATATTTT. It is translated as CASSAGQDSGNTIYF.

This chain links TRBV2 with TRBJ2-5; TRBD2 matches 9 bases. The CDR3 consists of 16 residues. The V gene's germline CDR1 is SNHLY and CDR2 FYNNEI. Trimming removed 6 bases from V and 0 bases from J; junction bases left unmatched: 8. The CDR3 DNA is TGTGCCAGCAGACCCACTAGCGGGTGGAACCAAGAGACCCAGTACTTC. Translation: CASRPTSGWNQETQYF.